The 5 T cell receptor beta chains below were found in one sample sequenced in a study of cytomegalovirus exposure and HLA in healthy donors. 60 Vbeta and 13 Jbeta primers were used in PCR. Measured with immunoSEQ multiplex PCR; TCRdb has only the in-frame clones, and not every one. In the table there are roughly 130,000 clones, approximately 74% of which are singletons. Sequences were obtained from PBMCs. Receptor source: a man younger than 35 in good health and CMV-seropositive.

V gene TRBV18 combines with J gene TRBJ1-5; TRBD1 matches 9 bases. V dropped 6 bases and J dropped 0; count of bases not matched to a gene: 12. Germline CDR1 KGHSH, CDR2 LQKENI. The CDR3 has 18 amino acids. CDR3 protein: CASSHGTGSSGSNQPQHF. DNA of the CDR3: TGTGCCAGCTCGCACGGGACAGGGTCTTCGGGTAGCAATCAGCCCCAGCATTTT.

The CDR3 DNA follows: TGCGCCAGCAGCTTGGCGGTGGGACTTAACTACGAGCAGTACTTC. Translation: CASSLAVGLNYEQYF. The chain links TRBV5-1 to TRBJ2-7; a weak D match, TRBD2 (6 bases). V was pared by 0 bases and J by 3 bases, with 13 bases between. The CDR3 is made up of 15 amino acids. The V gene's germline CDR1 is SGHRS and CDR2 YFSETQ.

The chain has TRBV19 and TRBJ2-7; possible D gene TRBD2, 6 bases. Trimming shortened V by 5 bases and J by 4 bases, and 18 bases separated the two germline ends. The CDR3 is 15 amino acids. Germline V gives CDR1 LNHDA, CDR2 SQIVND (reference sequence). CDR3 DNA: TGTGCCAGTAGTGTCGGAGGGGCAGGGAGATACGAGCAGTACTTC. Residues: CASSVGGAGRYEQYF.

J is TRBJ2-2 and V is TRBV5-4; 11 bases fit TRBD2. Germline CDR1 and CDR2: SGHNT and YYREEE (reference sequence). Trimming cost V 2 bases and J 3 bases; bases outside gene matches: 3. The CDR3 is made up of 16 amino acids. Written as DNA, the CDR3 is TGTGCCAGCAGCTTTAGCGGGAGGGTTGACACCGGGGAGCTGTTTTTT. Translating it yields CASSFSGRVDTGELFF.

This clone has only a few counts. J is TRBJ2-2 and V is TRBV7-3; D is possibly TRBD1 (7 bases). The CDR3 totals 15 residues. Trimming removed 6 bases at V and 0 bases at J, with 11 bases between. Germline values: CDR1 SGHTA, CDR2 FQGTGA. CDR3: CASRAGGTNTGELFF. In DNA, the CDR3 is TGTGCCAGCAGAGCAGGGGGGACGAACACCGGGGAGCTGTTTTTT.